This T cell receptor beta chain was retrieved from a study of CD8 T cells in Susac syndrome. The study's findings and limits: A relatively small number of individuals underwent TCR sequencing and HLA analysis.

Sequencing targeted TCR beta in blood CD8+ and CD4+ T cells. The junction had 5 bases not matched to a gene; V was cut back by 3 bases and J by 4 bases. CDR3 size: 14 residues. Germline V lookup: CDR1 LGHNA, CDR2 YSLEER. Of note for this clonotype: Its matching antigen is unknown.

It was with random hexamers that about 0.45 to 1 ug RNA was reverse transcribed. The TCR beta CDR3 was amplified by immunoSEQ multiplex PCR across 54 Vbeta, 13 Jbeta. One entry per CDR3 protein, called by TCRdb with MiXCR from the immunoSEQ multiplex PCR reads. The table lists 160,000 or so distinct CDR3 sequences, less than 95% of them singletons. The clonotype comes from a human donor with multiple sclerosis. Material for sequencing was CD4+ T cells from PBMCs. The gene calls are TRBV4-3 and TRBJ2-5, with 7 bases matching TRBD1. The CDR3 DNA sequence: TGCGCCAGCAGCCACACGGACAGGCGAGAGACCCAGTACTTC. Amino acids: CASSHTDRRETQYF.